The T cell receptor beta chain under discussion was sequenced for a study of tumor-infiltrating lymphocytes in primary liver carcinoma. A constant-region primer primed TCR beta cDNA synthesis from 450 to 550 ng of total RNA. For TCR beta, libraries were produced by three nested multiplex PCR rounds using slightly modified ARM-PCR. Investigators reported that the first two PCR rounds, at about 9 cycles each, used TRBV1-TRBV30 forward primers with a C-beta reverse primer. TCRdb re-called the multiplex PCR reads through MiXCR, storing one row per CDR3 protein. This repertoire shows some 190,000 distinct CDR3 sequences, 60% found once; its top ten account for about 72%. CDR3 size: 13 residues. Trimming took 5 bases from V and 5 from J, leaving 12 bases between them. Alongside blood RNA obtained from unsorted whole blood, germline DNA was also extracted.

The specimen was peripheral blood. This TCR was recovered from a middle-aged man with primary liver carcinoma and hepatitis B virus infection. The chain employs TRBV12-3 or TRBV12-4 and TRBJ2-5, with D unclear. The CDR3 loop reads CASSPQFAETQYF. CDR3 nucleotide sequence: TGTGCCAGCAGTCCTCAGTTTGCCGAGACCCAGTACTTC.